This T cell receptor (beta chain) was identified in a study of cytomegalovirus exposure and HLA in healthy donors. Study-level findings and limits: About 87% or about 30% of the time was how often most TCR beta V segments were productive, according to an earlier analysis. The investigators catalogued 150 to 200 TCR beta chains as cytomegalovirus-associated.

The table lists this clone with a few counts. The antigen remains undetermined. This CDR3 spans 13 amino acids. With 2 bases removed from V and 3 bases from J, the gap between germline ends came to 7 bases. The V gene's germline CDR1 is MNHEY and CDR2 SMNVEV (reference sequence). The primer mix had 60 Vbeta and 13 Jbeta primers. Data came from immunoSEQ multiplex PCR; TCRdb stores just in-frame clones and leaves some out. The repertoire holds about 190,000 clones, with 10% to 15% as singletons. This clonotype was sampled from a man in his fifties in good health and CMV-seropositive. V usage is TRBV27 and J usage is TRBJ1-2, with D tentatively TRBD1 (5 bases). The sequenced material came from PBMCs. CDR3 in amino acids: CASSLSRDYGYTF. The CDR3 DNA is TGTGCCAGCAGTTTAAGCAGGGACTATGGCTACACCTTC.